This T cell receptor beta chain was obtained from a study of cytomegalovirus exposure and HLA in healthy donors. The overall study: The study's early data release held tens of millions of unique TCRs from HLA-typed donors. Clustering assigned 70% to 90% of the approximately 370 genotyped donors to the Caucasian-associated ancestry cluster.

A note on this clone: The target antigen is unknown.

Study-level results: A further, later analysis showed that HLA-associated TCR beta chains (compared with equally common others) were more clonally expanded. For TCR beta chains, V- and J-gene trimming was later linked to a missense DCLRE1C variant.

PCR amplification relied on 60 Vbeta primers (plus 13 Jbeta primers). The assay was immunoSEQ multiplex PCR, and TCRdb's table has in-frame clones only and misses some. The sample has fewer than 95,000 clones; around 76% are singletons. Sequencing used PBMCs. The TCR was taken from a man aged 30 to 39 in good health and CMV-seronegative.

The CDR3 nucleotides are TGTGCCAGCAGTTACTCCGGGACAGGGACCTACGAGCAGTACTTC. Its protein is CASSYSGTGTYEQYF. V usage is TRBV6-5 and J usage is TRBJ2-7, with 9 bases fitting TRBD1. Losses at the gene ends were 0 bases for V and 2 bases for J; bases not matched to a gene: 2. The CDR3 is 15 residues long. Germline CDR1 is MNHEY and CDR2 is SVGAGI.